This TCR beta chain derives from a study of blood T cell repertoires in COVID-19. The CDR3 is made up of 14 amino acids. V dropped 3 bases and J dropped 4 bases, with 12 bases sitting between them. Germline V gene lookup returns CDR1 LNHDA and CDR2 SQIVND (reference sequence). Study processing details: Reference gene primer amplification gave nucleated cell count estimates. Sequenced by immunoSEQ multiplex PCR; TCRdb stores in-frame clones only, minus some. Clone size and the V and J calls come from that table; the DNA yielded D and trimming. The data show some 75,000 clones, with roughly 90% seen just once and about 7.1% held by the top ten.

This receptor was identified in a human donor in a cohort sampled during active COVID-19. V and J are TRBV19 and TRBJ2-5; tentatively, D is TRBD2 (5 bases). The source material was peripheral blood. CDR3 amino acids: CASSIHVAGETQYF. The CDR3 DNA reads TGTGCCAGTAGTATTCATGTGGCGGGAGAGACCCAGTACTTC.